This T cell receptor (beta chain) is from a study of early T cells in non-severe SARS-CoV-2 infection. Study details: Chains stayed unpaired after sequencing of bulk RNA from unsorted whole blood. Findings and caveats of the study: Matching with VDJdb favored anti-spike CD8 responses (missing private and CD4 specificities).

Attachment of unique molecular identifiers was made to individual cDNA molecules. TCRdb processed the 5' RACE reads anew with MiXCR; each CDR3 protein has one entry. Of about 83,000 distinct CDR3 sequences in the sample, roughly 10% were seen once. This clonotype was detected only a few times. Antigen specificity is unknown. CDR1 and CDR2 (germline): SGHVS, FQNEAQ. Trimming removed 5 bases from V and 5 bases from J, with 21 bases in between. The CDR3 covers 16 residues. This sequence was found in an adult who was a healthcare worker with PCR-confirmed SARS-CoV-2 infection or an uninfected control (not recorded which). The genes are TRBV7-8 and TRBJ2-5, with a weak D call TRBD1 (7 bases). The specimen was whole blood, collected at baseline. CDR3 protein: CASSPASLRGAETQYF. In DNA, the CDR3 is TGTGCCAGCAGCCCAGCCTCCCTCAGGGGGGCGGAGACCCAGTACTTC.